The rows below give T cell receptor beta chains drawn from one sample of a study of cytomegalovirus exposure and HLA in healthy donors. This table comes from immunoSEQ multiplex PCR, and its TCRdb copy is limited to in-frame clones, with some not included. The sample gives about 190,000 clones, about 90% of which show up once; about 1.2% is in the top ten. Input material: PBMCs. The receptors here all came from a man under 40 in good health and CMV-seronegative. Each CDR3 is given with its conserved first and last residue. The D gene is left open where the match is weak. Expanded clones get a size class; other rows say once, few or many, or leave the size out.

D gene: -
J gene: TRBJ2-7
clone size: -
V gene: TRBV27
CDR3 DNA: TGTGCCAGCAGTTTATCCCCGAGAAGGGGTTTCTACGAGCAGTACTTC
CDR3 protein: CASSLSPRRGFYEQYF

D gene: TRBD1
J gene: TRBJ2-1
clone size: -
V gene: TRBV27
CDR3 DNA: TGTGCCAGCAGTTTTTCCGGACAGGGAAATGAGCAGTTCTTC
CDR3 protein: CASSFSGQGNEQFF

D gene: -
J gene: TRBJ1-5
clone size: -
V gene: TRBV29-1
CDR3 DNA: TGCAGCGTTGCTCTTGGCGGGAATCAGCCCCAGCATTTT
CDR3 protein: CSVALGGNQPQHF

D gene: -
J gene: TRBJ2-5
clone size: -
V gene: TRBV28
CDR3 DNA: TGTGCCAGCAGTTTTGGAGGGACCCCGGGGACCCAGTACTTC
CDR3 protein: CASSFGGTPGTQYF

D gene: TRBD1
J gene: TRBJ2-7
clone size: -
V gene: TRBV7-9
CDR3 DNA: TGTGCCAGCAGCCCGAGGGACAGGGTTTACGAGCAGTACTTC
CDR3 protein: CASSPRDRVYEQYF

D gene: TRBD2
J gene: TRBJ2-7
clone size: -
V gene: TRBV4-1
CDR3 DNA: TGCGCCAGCGGCCAAAGTTGGGGACTAGCGGGAGACGAGCAGTACTTC
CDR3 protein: CASGQSWGLAGDEQYF

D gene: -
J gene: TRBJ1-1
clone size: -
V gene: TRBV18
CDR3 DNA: TGTGCCAGCTCACCATTGGACAGGAACACTGAAGCTTTCTTT
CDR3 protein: CASSPLDRNTEAFF

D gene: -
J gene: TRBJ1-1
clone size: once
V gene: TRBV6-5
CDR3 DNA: TGTGCCAGCAGTTACTCGAACGCGGGTGGGACTGAAGCTTTCTTT
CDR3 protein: CASSYSNAGGTEAFF

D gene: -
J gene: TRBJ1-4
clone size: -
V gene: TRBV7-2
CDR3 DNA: TGTGCCAGCAGCTTTAGGGAGGAGGAGGAAAAACTGTTTTTT
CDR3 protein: CASSFREEEEKLFF

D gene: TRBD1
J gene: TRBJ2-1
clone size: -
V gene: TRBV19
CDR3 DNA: TGTGCCAGTCTAGGGGGGACAGGGGGCCTGGATGAGCAGTTCTTC
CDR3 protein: CASLGGTGGLDEQFF

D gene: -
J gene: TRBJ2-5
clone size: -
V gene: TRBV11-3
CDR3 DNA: TGTGCCAGCAGCCGGGGGGCCGTGGAGACCCAGTACTTC
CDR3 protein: CASSRGAVETQYF

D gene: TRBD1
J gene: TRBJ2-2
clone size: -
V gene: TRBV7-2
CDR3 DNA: TGTGCCAGCAGCTTAAGTAGTGCAGGACAGGGGGCGGACGGGGAGCTGTTTTTT
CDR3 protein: CASSLSSAGQGADGELFF

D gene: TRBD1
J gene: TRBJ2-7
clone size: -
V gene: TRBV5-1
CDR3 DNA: TGCGCCAGCAGCAGACAGGGAGACGAGCAGTACTTC
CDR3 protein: CASSRQGDEQYF

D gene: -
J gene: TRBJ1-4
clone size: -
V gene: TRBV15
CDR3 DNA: TGTGCCACCAGCAGAGGGAGCGCAACTAATGAAAAACTGTTTTTT
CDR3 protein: CATSRGSATNEKLFF

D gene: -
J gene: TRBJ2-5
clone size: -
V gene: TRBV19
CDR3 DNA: TGTGCCAGTAGTATAGGGGGCGAAGAGACCCAGTACTTC
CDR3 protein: CASSIGGEETQYF

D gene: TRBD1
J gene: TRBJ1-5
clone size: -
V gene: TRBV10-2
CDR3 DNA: TGCGCCAGCAGTGATCCGGACAGGGAGAGGGATCAGCCCCAGCATTTT
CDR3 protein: CASSDPDRERDQPQHF

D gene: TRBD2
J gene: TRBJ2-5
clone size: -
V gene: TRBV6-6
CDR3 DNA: TGTGCCAGCAGGCCCGGACTAGGAGAGACCCAGTACTTC
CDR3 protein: CASRPGLGETQYF

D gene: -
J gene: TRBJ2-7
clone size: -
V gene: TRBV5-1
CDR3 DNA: TGCGCCAGCAGCTTGGAAATACCTACGGTGTCTGACAGCTACGAGCAGTACTTC
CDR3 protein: CASSLEIPTVSDSYEQYF

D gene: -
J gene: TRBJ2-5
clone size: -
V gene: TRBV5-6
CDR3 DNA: TGTGCCAGCAGCTTGGCCTCTGCGGGCCAAGAGACCCAGTACTTC
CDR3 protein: CASSLASAGQETQYF